The TCR beta chain described here comes from a study of T cell repertoires in cytomegalovirus infection. Study as a whole: Carrying CMV and the relevant HLA type showed in public TCR beta signatures.

This clonotype came up many times. Its antigen is unidentified. V was shortened by 5 bases and J by 0 bases, with 13 bases between the two germline ends. The length of the CDR3 is 15 residues. Germline V CDR1 and CDR2: SGHTA, FQGNSA. One entry per CDR3 protein, called by TCRdb with MiXCR from the reads. The sample includes over 100,000 distinct CDR3 sequences, around 10% of them seen just once. Study observations and caveats: In two of eight donors, the top clonotype was HLA-C-restricted CMV-specific.

The receptor was isolated from a human donor in good health (CMV status not recorded). Some clones in this sample may be carry-over from other donors' samples. The chain has TRBV7-2 and TRBJ1-2, with D perhaps matching TRBD1 (5 bases). The specimen sequenced was PBMCs, sequenced either directly or after in vitro stimulation (not recorded which). CDR3 bases: TGTGCCAGCAGCGAAGGCCCAGGGCCTAACTATGGCTACACCTTC. Amino acid sequence: CASSEGPGPNYGYTF.